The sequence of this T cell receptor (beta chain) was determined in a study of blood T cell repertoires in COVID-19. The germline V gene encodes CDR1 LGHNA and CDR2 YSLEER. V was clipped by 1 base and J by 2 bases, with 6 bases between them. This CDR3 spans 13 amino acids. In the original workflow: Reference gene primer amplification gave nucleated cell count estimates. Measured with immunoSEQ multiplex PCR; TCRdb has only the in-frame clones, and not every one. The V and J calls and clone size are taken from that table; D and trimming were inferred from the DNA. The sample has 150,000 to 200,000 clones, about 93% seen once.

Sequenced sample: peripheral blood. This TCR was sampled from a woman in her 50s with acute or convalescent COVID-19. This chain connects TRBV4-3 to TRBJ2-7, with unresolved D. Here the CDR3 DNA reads TGCGCCAGCAGCCAAGCCAGGCCCTACGAGCAGTACTTC. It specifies CASSQARPYEQYF.